This entry concerns a single T cell receptor (beta chain). The antigen is unknown. This sample stems from a study of cytomegalovirus exposure and HLA in healthy donors. Primers: 60 Vbeta forward and 13 Jbeta reverse. Profiling relied on immunoSEQ multiplex PCR, and the TCRdb table lists in-frame clones only, not all of them. Here the sample spans about 130,000 clones, about 85% being singletons. V was clipped by 4 bases and J by 2 bases; unmatched bases: 8. Germline CDR1 SGHVS, CDR2 FQNEAQ. The CDR3 loop spans 16 amino acids. Study-wide points: TCR beta chains numbering some 160 were designated cytomegalovirus-associated. Immune exposure data for these donors was limited to CMV serostatus. More clonal expansion characterized HLA-associated TCR beta chains than equally common others in a later analysis.

The chain employs TRBV7-8 and TRBJ2-3, with 8 nucleotides matching TRBD2. This TCR derives from a man aged 18 to 29 in good health and CMV-seropositive. Sequencing input: PBMCs. The CDR3 reads CASSSGLDIITDTQYF. The CDR3 nucleotides read TGTGCCAGCAGCTCGGGACTAGACATAATCACAGATACGCAGTATTTT.